The 17 T cell receptor beta chains reported below all come from one sample, sequenced in a study of T cell responses to AZD1222 COVID-19 vaccine. Method: immunoSEQ multiplex PCR; TCRdb's copy keeps in-frame clones and lacks some. This sample has tens of thousands of clones, with 65% to 85% found just once. Sample: peripheral blood, taken 28 days after the second AZD1222 dose. The receptors were gathered from an adult who received the AZD1222 COVID-19 vaccine.

The J gene is TRBJ2-1, the V gene TRBV3-1 (or the pseudogene TRBV3-2), with D perhaps matching TRBD2 (5 bases). CDR3 length equals 13 residues. V was clipped by 10 bases and J by 4 bases, with 14 bases between them. Germline V gene sequence: CDR1 LGHDT, CDR2 YNNKEL (reference sequence). CDR3 nucleotide sequence: TGTGCCACCGCTATCGGGGTTTACAATGAGCAGTTCTTC. Translated: CATAIGVYNEQFF.

The chain has TRBV6-5 and TRBJ1-2; 10 bases are a match to TRBD1. With 11 bases clipped from V and 8 bases from J, the junction kept 14 bases outside the gene matches. This CDR3 is 14 amino acids long. Germline assignment: CDR1 MNHEY and CDR2 SVGAGI. CDR3 in DNA: TGTGCCGTTCGGGGACAGGGGATCTATGAAGGCTACACCTTC. This gives the protein CAVRGQGIYEGYTF.

The rearrangement links TRBV30 to TRBJ2-7; D is ambiguous. Germline CDR1 GTSNPN, CDR2 SVGIG (reference sequence). The CDR3 sequence is 12 residues long. V was cut by 0 bases and J by 3 bases, with 6 bases left in between. As DNA, the CDR3 is TGTGCCTGGAGTGTGGTCCTCTACGAGCAGTACTTC. Translated: CAWSVVLYEQYF.

V gene TRBV30 combines with J gene TRBJ2-3; 7 bases fit TRBD2. Germline V gene lookup returns CDR1 GTSNPN and CDR2 SVGIG (reference sequence). After removal of 3 bases from V and 6 bases from J, the junction contained 21 bases not matched to a gene. The CDR3 is 18 amino acids. CDR3 protein: CAWSRYSQLASVGDTQYF. The CDR3 DNA sequence: TGTGCCTGGAGCCGGTACTCGCAACTAGCGTCCGTTGGGGATACGCAGTATTTT.

The chain uses TRBV19 and TRBJ1-1; D is perhaps TRBD1 (6 bases). The length of the CDR3 is 14 residues. V lost 1 base, J lost 5 bases, and 11 bases lay in between. Germline loops: CDR1 LNHDA, CDR2 SQIVND (reference sequence). CDR3 sequence: CASSIGGPGTEAFF. Written as DNA, the CDR3 is TGTGCCAGTAGTATAGGGGGGCCTGGAACTGAAGCTTTCTTT.

The genes are TRBV29-1 and TRBJ2-5; perhaps D is TRBD1 or TRBD2 (5 bases each). Germline V lookup: CDR1 SQVTM, CDR2 ANQGSEA. The CDR3 spans 14 residues. V was cut by 4 bases and J by 1 base, with 13 bases left in between. The CDR3 sequence: CSVGGSGSQETQYF. CDR3 bases: TGCAGCGTTGGGGGGAGCGGATCCCAAGAGACCCAGTACTTC.

This clone ranks as medium-sized. The chain combines TRBV3-1 (or the pseudogene TRBV3-2) with TRBJ2-1, with 10 positions matching TRBD2. The CDR3 sequence is 14 residues long. Trimming removed 5 bases from V and 5 bases from J; junction bases left unmatched: 3. Germline V lookup: CDR1 LGHDT, CDR2 YNNKEL (reference sequence). The CDR3 nucleotides are TGTGCCAGCAGCGACCTAGCGGGAGACAATGAGCAGTTCTTC. Translated, it gives CASSDLAGDNEQFF.

The rearrangement uses TRBV5-8 and TRBJ2-7, with a weak D call TRBD2 (6 bases). Germline V gene lookup returns CDR1 SGHTS and CDR2 YDEGEE. The CDR3 runs 15 residues. V lost 0 bases to trimming and J lost 0 bases, with 10 bases between them. CDR3 region: CASSLGAGTSYEQYF. The CDR3, as DNA: TGTGCCAGCAGCTTGGGGGCGGGGACCTCCTACGAGCAGTACTTC.

V and J are TRBV3-1 (or the pseudogene TRBV3-2) and TRBJ1-4; 10 positions agree with TRBD1. The V and J ends lost 1 base and 6 bases, in that order; junction bases with no gene match: 5. Germline CDR1 is LGHDT and CDR2 is YNNKEL (reference sequence). The CDR3 totals 16 residues. CDR3 sequence: CASSQVDRGPYEKLFF. Written as DNA, the CDR3 is TGTGCCAGCAGCCAAGTCGACAGGGGGCCTTATGAAAAACTGTTTTTT.

The gene calls are TRBV15 and TRBJ2-7; 10 bases align to TRBD1. Germline CDR1 and CDR2: LNHNV and YYDKDF (reference sequence). This CDR3 has 16 residues. J was trimmed by 2 bases and V by 6 bases; bases with no gene match: 10. Here the CDR3 reads CATSEGGTGAPYEQYF. The CDR3 DNA sequence: TGTGCCACCAGTGAAGGCGGGACAGGGGCGCCCTACGAGCAGTACTTC.

J is TRBJ1-1 and V is TRBV12-3 or TRBV12-4; D unclear. The ends were cut back, 6 bases at V and 4 bases at J, with 12 bases in the middle. CDR3 length: 13 residues. The DNA for the CDR3 is TGTGCCAGCAGGTTGGGAGGGATCACTGAAGCTTTCTTT. Its translation is CASRLGGITEAFF.

V and J are TRBV5-1 and TRBJ1-5; weak D call: TRBD1 (5 bases). Germline assignment: CDR1 SGHRS and CDR2 YFSETQ. V was pared by 0 bases and J by 1 base, with 14 bases between. This CDR3 comprises 17 residues. DNA for the CDR3: TGCGCCAGCAGCTTGGTTCCCAGGGTTAACAGCAATCAGCCCCAGCATTTT. Protein product: CASSLVPRVNSNQPQHF.

The chain links TRBV5-4 to TRBJ1-1; 8 bases align to TRBD1. The germline V gene has CDR1 SGHNT and CDR2 YYREEE (reference sequence). V shed 0 bases and J 0 bases; nucleotides not matched to a gene: 4. This CDR3 comprises 16 residues. This CDR3 reads CASSLEQGAMNTEAFF. The CDR3, as DNA: TGTGCCAGCAGCTTGGAGCAGGGGGCCATGAACACTGAAGCTTTCTTT.

V usage is TRBV18 and J usage is TRBJ1-4; 7 nucleotides match TRBD1. CDR1 is KGHSH, CDR2 LQKENI, per germline. The CDR3 runs to 17 residues. V dropped 0 bases and J dropped 0; count of bases not matched to a gene: 4. CDR3 bases: TGTGCCAGCTCACCACCGGGACAGAGGTCAACTAATGAAAAACTGTTTTTT. As protein: CASSPPGQRSTNEKLFF.

The chain couples TRBV3-1 (or the pseudogene TRBV3-2) to TRBJ2-1, with 11 bases fitting TRBD1. V lost 4 bases to trimming and J lost 0 bases; unmatched junction nucleotides: 5. The V gene's germline CDR1 is LGHDT and CDR2 YNNKEL (reference sequence). CDR3 length equals 17 residues. This CDR3 is CASSLSGTGGSYNEQFF. For the CDR3, the DNA is TGTGCCAGCAGCCTCTCTGGGACAGGGGGCTCCTACAATGAGCAGTTCTTC.

The gene calls are TRBV6-5 and TRBJ1-6; D unclear. The CDR3 totals 14 residues. The germline V gene has CDR1 MNHEY and CDR2 SVGAGI. Trimming pared 4 bases from V and 7 bases from J, leaving 11 bases between. The CDR3 DNA follows: TGTGCCAGCAGTTTCCGGGCCGTAAATTCACCCCTCCACTTT. As protein: CASSFRAVNSPLHF.

The CDR3 region is CASSDRGQGARGANVLTF. The CDR3 region has the DNA TGTGCCAGCAGTGATAGGGGACAGGGGGCGCGAGGGGCCAACGTCCTGACTTTC. The J gene is TRBJ2-6, the V gene TRBV6-1, with 12 bases that match TRBD1. The CDR3 covers 18 residues. The V gene's germline CDR1 is MNHNS and CDR2 SASEGT. Trimming at V came to 3 bases and at J to 4 bases, leaving 7 bases not matched to a gene.